The rows below give T cell receptor beta chains drawn from one sample of a study of siplizumab effects on memory and regulatory T cells. Sequencing used immunoSEQ multiplex PCR; TCRdb keeps in-frame clones, though not all of them. The repertoire holds over 60,000 clones, with more than 80% as singletons. Sequencing was carried out using CD8+ T cells sorted from blood. These receptors were obtained from a human donor in good health. Each CDR3 is given with its conserved first and last residue. The D gene is left open where the match is weak. A clone size is listed for some rows: how often the clone was seen (once, few, many), or a class if it is expanded.

j_call d_call v_call clone_size cdr3_nt cdr3_aa
TRBJ2-7 . TRBV7-9 once TGTGCCAGCAGCCCAACACGACTAGACGGCGAGCAGTACTTC CASSPTRLDGEQYF
TRBJ2-1 TRBD2 TRBV7-8 . TGTGCCAGCAGGAGCGGGGGTTACAATGAGCAGTTCTTC CASRSGGYNEQFF
TRBJ2-2 TRBD1 TRBV2 once TGTGCCAGCGACAGGGCTGCCGGGGAGCTGTTTTTT CASDRAAGELFF
TRBJ2-5 TRBD1 TRBV19 once TGTGCCAGTAAAACAGGGGGCCAAGAGACCCAGTACTTC CASKTGGQETQYF
TRBJ2-5 . TRBV5-1 . TGCGCCAGCAGCTCCATGCCGGGGCAAACACAAGAGACCCAGTACTTC CASSSMPGQTQETQYF
TRBJ1-1 . TRBV5-1 . TGCGCCAGCCGGACAGCCAACACTGAAGCTTTCTTT CASRTANTEAFF
TRBJ2-3 . TRBV7-9 . TGTGCCAGCAGCTTAGGGAGTTGGACAGATACGCAGTATTTT CASSLGSWTDTQYF
TRBJ2-3 TRBD2 TRBV7-6 . TGTGCCAGCAGCTCAGGGCCCAGACTAGCGGGAGGGCAAGGCACAGATACGCAGTATTTT CASSSGPRLAGGQGTDTQYF
TRBJ2-3 TRBD2 TRBV5-8 . TGTGCCAGCACCAGGGGACTAGCGGGGAGCACAGATACGCAGTATTTT CASTRGLAGSTDTQYF
TRBJ2-3 TRBD2 TRBV6-5 . TGTGCCAGCAGTAGGGACTACCCAGATACGCAGTATTTT CASSRDYPDTQYF
TRBJ2-5 . TRBV15 . TGTGCCACCAGCAGAGTGGAAGAAGAGACCCAGTACTTC CATSRVEEETQYF
TRBJ2-7 TRBD1 TRBV9 few TGTGCCAGCAGCCCCGAGGGAGACGGACAGGGGGACCACGAGCAGTACTTC CASSPEGDGQGDHEQYF
TRBJ1-2 TRBD1 TRBV27 few TGTGCCAGCAGTTCCGGGACAGACTATGGCTACACCTTC CASSSGTDYGYTF
TRBJ1-1 . TRBV13 . TGTGCCAGCAGCTCCGAGATGGGCACTGAAGCTTTCTTT CASSSEMGTEAFF
TRBJ1-5 . TRBV6-1 . TGTGCCAGCAGTGATGTCAGGCCCCAGCATTTT CASSDVRPQHF
TRBJ2-7 . TRBV13 . TGTGCCAGCAGCCGTACTACTTACGAGCAGTACTTC CASSRTTYEQYF
TRBJ2-3 . TRBV7-9 . TGTGCCAGCAGCTTAGCCGGGAGTCTTCATACGCAGTATTTT CASSLAGSLHTQYF
TRBJ2-3 . TRBV4-1 . TGCGCCAGCAGCTCCGTGGCAGATACGCAGTATTTT CASSSVADTQYF
TRBJ2-1 . TRBV10-2 . TGCGCCAGCAGTGAAGGGCTATCCAATGAGCAGTTCTTC CASSEGLSNEQFF
TRBJ2-3 . TRBV5-1 . TGCGCCAGCAGGGAAACAGGTTTTGGCACAGATACGCAGTATTTT CASRETGFGTDTQYF
TRBJ2-1 TRBD2 TRBV27 . TGTGCCAGCAGTTTAGAAATTGGACTAGCAGGCGATGAGCAGTTCTTC CASSLEIGLAGDEQFF
TRBJ2-1 TRBD2 TRBV10-1 . TGCGCCAGCAGTGATGGCGGACTAGCGGGAAAGTACAATGAGCAGTTCTTC CASSDGGLAGKYNEQFF
TRBJ2-1 . TRBV19 . TGTGCCAGTAGTATCCCCGGCGGGTACAATGAGCAGTTCTTC CASSIPGGYNEQFF
TRBJ2-1 . TRBV29-1 . TGCAGCGTCCATCTATGGGGAATCAATGAGCAGTTCTTC CSVHLWGINEQFF
TRBJ2-2 . TRBV11-2 . TGTGCCAGCAGCTTAGATAACGAGCGGAACACCGGGGAGCTGTTTTTT CASSLDNERNTGELFF
TRBJ2-1 . TRBV27 . TGTGCCAGCAGTTTATCTAGCGGAAACTACAATGAGCAGTTCTTC CASSLSSGNYNEQFF
TRBJ2-1 . TRBV6-5 once TGTGCCAGCAGTTACACGGTCGGGGGAAGTAATAATGAGCAGTTCTTC CASSYTVGGSNNEQFF
TRBJ1-5 TRBD1 TRBV27 . TGTGCCAGCAGTTTATCAAGGGGGACAGGCCCCAATCAGCCCCAGCATTTT CASSLSRGTGPNQPQHF
TRBJ2-7 TRBD2 TRBV10-2 . TGCGCCAGCAGTGACATACTAGCGGGAGAATCCTACGAGCAGTACTTC CASSDILAGESYEQYF
TRBJ2-1 TRBD1 TRBV5-6 once TGTGCCAGCAGCTGGACCCTTGGACAGGTCGCATATAATGAGCAGTTCTTC CASSWTLGQVAYNEQFF
TRBJ2-7 TRBD2 TRBV27 . TGTGCCAGCAGTCCGGGACTAGCGGGGGGGCGCGAGCAGTACTTC CASSPGLAGGREQYF
TRBJ1-2 TRBD1 TRBV29-1 . TGCAGCGTTGAAGATCGGGACAGGGGTGGAGGCTACACCTTC CSVEDRDRGGGYTF
TRBJ1-1 . TRBV19 . TGTGCCAGTATGCAGGGGTTAACTGAAGCTTTCTTT CASMQGLTEAFF
TRBJ1-2 . TRBV27 . TGTGCCAGCAGTTCCCTACCTCAGGGAGGAGGCGGCTACACCTTC CASSSLPQGGGGYTF
TRBJ2-3 . TRBV5-6 . TGTGCCAGCAGCGATGGGAGCACAGATACGCAGTATTTT CASSDGSTDTQYF
TRBJ2-7 . TRBV5-1 once TGCGCCAGCAGCTTGGTTTTAGCCGAAGACTTTTACGAGCAGTACTTC CASSLVLAEDFYEQYF
TRBJ2-7 TRBD2 TRBV10-3 . TGTGCCATGGGAGCGGGAGTCTACGAGCAGTACTTC CAMGAGVYEQYF
TRBJ2-7 . TRBV5-6 . TGTGCCAGCAGGCCAGGACAGTTATACGAGCAGTACTTC CASRPGQLYEQYF
TRBJ1-5 . TRBV6-1 . TGTGCCAGCAGTGACAGGGATGGGTATCAGCCCCAGCATTTT CASSDRDGYQPQHF
TRBJ2-1 . TRBV19 once TGTGCCAGTAGTCCTGACTACTCCCCCTACAATGAGCAGTTCTTC CASSPDYSPYNEQFF
TRBJ1-2 . TRBV4-1 . TGCGCCAGCAGCCAAGAACCGTCTCCATCTAACTATGGCTACACCTTC CASSQEPSPSNYGYTF
TRBJ2-2 . TRBV29-1 . TGCAGCGCCGAGGGGGGGACAGGAACGGGCACCGGGGAGCTGTTTTTT CSAEGGTGTGTGELFF
TRBJ2-3 . TRBV11-2 few TGTGCCAGCAGGGGACTCTCCACAGATACGCAGTATTTT CASRGLSTDTQYF
TRBJ2-7 . TRBV4-1 once TGCGCCAGCAGCCAAGATTCACTACAGACAGGTAGTTACGAGCAGTACTTC CASSQDSLQTGSYEQYF
TRBJ1-5 TRBD1 TRBV7-9 . TGTGCCAGCAGCGACGGGACAGGACACAATCAGCCCCAGCATTTT CASSDGTGHNQPQHF
TRBJ2-2 TRBD2 TRBV7-9 once TGTGCCAGCAGCTTTATACTAGCGGGAGAGTTCGGGGAGCTGTTTTTT CASSFILAGEFGELFF
TRBJ2-7 . TRBV5-6 . TGTGCCAGCAGAACGGACTCTTCCCCCTACGAGCAGTACTTC CASRTDSSPYEQYF
TRBJ2-7 . TRBV25-1 . TGTGCCAGCTCTCAGGAAGGAGAGCCTCATCTGGAAGAGCAGTACTTC CASSQEGEPHLEEQYF
TRBJ2-5 . TRBV9 . TGTGCCAGCAGCCCCGGGGGCCACGGGGTGGAGACCCAGTACTTC CASSPGGHGVETQYF
TRBJ2-7 TRBD1 TRBV27 . TGTGCCAGCAGTTTTATTACGAGGGGGCCGAACAGCTACGAGCAGTACTTC CASSFITRGPNSYEQYF
TRBJ2-3 . TRBV27 . TGTGCCAGCAGTTTATCGGTCTCCACCTCCACAGATACGCAGTATTTT CASSLSVSTSTDTQYF
TRBJ2-7 . TRBV19 once TGTGCCAGTAGTATCGGTCAGGGGTTCTCCTACGAGCAGTACTTC CASSIGQGFSYEQYF
TRBJ2-5 . TRBV7-9 . TGTGCCAGCAGCCATGACAACCAAGAGACCCAGTACTTC CASSHDNQETQYF